The clone carrying this TCR beta chain has more than one count but fewer than ten. The authors reverse transcribed all of the isolated RNA, so sequencing captured expressed TCRB transcripts. TCRdb keeps only in-frame clones here, not all; method: immunoSEQ multiplex PCR. The sample has hundreds of thousands of clones, around 15% seen once; the top ten hold more than 0.08%. Trimming pared 7 bases from V and 4 bases from J, leaving 11 bases between. Germline V gene data show CDR1 as SNHLY and CDR2 as FYNNEI. The CDR3 totals 12 residues. This entry comes from a study of beta chain features in type 1 diabetes.

Sequenced sample: naive CD4+ T cells from blood. The gene calls are TRBV2 and TRBJ2-7, with D possibly matching TRBD1 (5 bases). This TCR was sampled from a man aged 18 to 29 in good health. The CDR3 DNA reads TGTGCCAGCAAGGTCAGGGTTTACGAGCAGTACTTC. It yields the protein CASKVRVYEQYF.